What follows is one T cell receptor (beta chain) and its context. Trimming took 4 bases from V and 10 from J, leaving 17 bases between them. Germline V gene sequence: CDR1 MNHEY, CDR2 SVGEGT. The CDR3 contains 14 residues. This entry belongs to a study of blood T cell repertoires in COVID-19. Data came from immunoSEQ multiplex PCR; TCRdb stores just in-frame clones and leaves some out. Of about 62,000 clones listed, around 91% are singletons. The sample comprised peripheral blood. The chain joins TRBV6-2 or TRBV6-3 to TRBJ2-1; TRBD1 might be the D (7 bases). This TCR was recovered from a woman between 55 and 75 years old with COVID-19, enrolled during active disease. CDR3 coding DNA: TGTGCCAGCAGTTCGACCAGGGGGGCTTTAGAGCAGTTCTTC. It translates to CASSSTRGALEQFF.